The sequence of this T cell receptor beta chain was determined in a study of identifying expanded T cells in peripheral blood. Notes on the study in general: Technical replicates showed around 1.1 changed clones; around two weeks 15 to 20; four weeks 19.

Produced via immunoSEQ multiplex PCR; TCRdb's table is partial and in-frame only. The table includes 58,000 or so clones, approximately 82% detected once. This clone was detected a few times. Its antigen is as yet unknown. The germline V gene has CDR1 SGHNT and CDR2 YYREEE (reference sequence). V shed 2 bases, J shed 2 bases, and the junction held 5 bases outside the gene matches. CDR3 size: 15 residues. The chain carries TRBV5-4 and TRBJ2-7, with 9 bases identical to TRBD2. This clonotype was sampled from a person aged 18-69 years in good health. Sequencing was carried out using blood. The CDR3 DNA follows: TGTGCCAGCAGCTTTCGGGCTAGCGGGACCTACGAGCAGTACTTC. Its translation is CASSFRASGTYEQYF.